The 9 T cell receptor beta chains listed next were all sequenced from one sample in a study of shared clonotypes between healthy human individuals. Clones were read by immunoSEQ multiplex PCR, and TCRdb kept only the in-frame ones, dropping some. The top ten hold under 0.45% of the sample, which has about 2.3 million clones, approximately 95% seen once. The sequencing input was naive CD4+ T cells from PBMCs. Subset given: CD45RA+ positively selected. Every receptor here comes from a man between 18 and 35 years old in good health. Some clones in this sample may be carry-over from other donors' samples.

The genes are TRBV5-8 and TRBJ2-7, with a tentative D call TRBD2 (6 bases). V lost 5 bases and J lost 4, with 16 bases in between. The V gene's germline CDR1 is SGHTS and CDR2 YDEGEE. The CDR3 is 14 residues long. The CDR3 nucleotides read TGTGCCAGCAGGACGGGAGAATATAGTTACGAGCAGTACTTC. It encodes CASRTGEYSYEQYF. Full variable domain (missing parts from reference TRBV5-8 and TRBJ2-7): EAGVTQSPTHLIKTRGQQATLRCSPISGHTSVYWYQQALGLGLQFLLWYDEGEERNRGNFPPRFSGRQFPNYSSELNVNALELEDSALYLCASRTGEYSYEQYFGPGTRLTVT.

CDR3 in amino acids: CASSPDRGYQPQHF. The CDR3 DNA reads TGTGCCAGCAGCCCTGACAGGGGCTATCAGCCCCAGCATTTT. V and J are TRBV7-2 and TRBJ1-5; 8 nucleotides align to TRBD1. Trimming took 5 bases from V and 5 from J; bases not matched to a gene: 5. The CDR3 spans 14 residues. Germline assignment: CDR1 SGHTA and CDR2 FQGNSA.

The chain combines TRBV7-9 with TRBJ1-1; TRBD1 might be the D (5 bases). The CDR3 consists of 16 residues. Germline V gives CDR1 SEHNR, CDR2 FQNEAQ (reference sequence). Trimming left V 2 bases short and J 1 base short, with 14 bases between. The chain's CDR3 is CASSLREGPGNTEAFF. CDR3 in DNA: TGTGCCAGCAGCTTAAGGGAGGGGCCGGGGAACACTGAAGCTTTCTTT.

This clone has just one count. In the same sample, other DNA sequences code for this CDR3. The DNA of the CDR3 is TGTGCCAGCAGCTTTACTAGCGGGAGGGCAGATACGCAGTATTTT. Translation gives CASSFTSGRADTQYF. The chain carries TRBV7-9 and TRBJ2-3, with TRBD2 identical over 13 bases. Germline CDR1 reads SEHNR; CDR2 reads FQNEAQ (reference sequence). CDR3 length equals 15 residues. Germline trimming cut 3 bases from V and 4 bases from J; bases unmatched to any gene: 1.

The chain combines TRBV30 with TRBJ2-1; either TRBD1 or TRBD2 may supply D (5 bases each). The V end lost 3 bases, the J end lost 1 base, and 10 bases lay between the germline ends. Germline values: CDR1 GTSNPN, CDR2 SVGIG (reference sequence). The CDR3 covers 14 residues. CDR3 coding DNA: TGTGCCTGGAGCCGGGGCGGTTCCTACAATGAGCAGTTCTTC. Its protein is CAWSRGGSYNEQFF.

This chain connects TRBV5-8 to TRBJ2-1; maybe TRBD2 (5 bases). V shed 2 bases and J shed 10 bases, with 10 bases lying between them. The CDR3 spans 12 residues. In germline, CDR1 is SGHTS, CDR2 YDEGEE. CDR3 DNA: TGTGCCAGCAGCTTCTCATTAGCGGAGCAGTTCTTC. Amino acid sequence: CASSFSLAEQFF.

DNA for the CDR3: TGTGCCAGCACCTCCAGGTACGAGCAGTACTTC. It is translated as CASTSRYEQYF. V usage is TRBV28 and J usage is TRBJ2-7; D remains unclear. In germline, CDR1 is MDHEN, CDR2 SYDVKM. V lost 7 bases, J lost 4 bases, and 8 bases lay in between. The length of the CDR3 is 11 residues.

The CDR3 DNA reads as TGCGCCAGCAGCCAGGGGGTAGCAGGTTTCACAGATACGCAGTATTTT. This sequence encodes CASSQGVAGFTDTQYF. The V call is TRBV5-1, the J call TRBJ2-3, with 7 bases identical to TRBD1. The junction had 10 bases not matched to a gene; V was cut back by 4 bases and J by 2 bases. The germline CDR1 and CDR2 sequences are SGHRS and YFSETQ. The CDR3 runs 16 residues.

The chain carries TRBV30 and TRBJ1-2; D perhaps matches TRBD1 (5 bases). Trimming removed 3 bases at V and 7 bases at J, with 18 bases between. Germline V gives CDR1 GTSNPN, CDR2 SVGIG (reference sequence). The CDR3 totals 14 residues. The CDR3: CAWRGVPPRFGYTF. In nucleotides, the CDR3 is TGTGCCTGGAGGGGGGTCCCTCCTCGGTTTGGCTACACCTTC. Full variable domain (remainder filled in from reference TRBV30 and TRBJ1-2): SQTIHQWPATLVQPVGSPLSLECTVEGTSNPNLYWYRQAAGRGLQLLFYSVGIGQISSEVPQNLSASRPQDRQFILSSKKLLLSDSGFYLCAWRGVPPRFGYTFGSGTRLTVV.